This T cell receptor (beta chain) was identified during a study of immune cell composition in non-small cell lung cancer. General observations from the study: In adenocarcinoma, maximal tumour-associated clone frequency tracked TIL tumour reactivity. Tumour-associated clones >0.5% occurred in approximately 32% of adenocarcinomas, about 80% of squamous. Lung squamous cell carcinoma tumours had significantly higher top 10 clone scores and productive clonality than lung adenocarcinoma.

Frozen unsorted single-cell suspensions supplied the genomic DNA. To note about this clone: The antigen is unknown.

Using immunoSEQ multiplex PCR, the repertoire was profiled, and TCRdb retains in-frame clones only, with some absent. There are thousands of clones in the sample; around 75% occur only once, and about an eighth lies in the top ten. The sequenced material came from lung tumor tissue. The origin of this receptor is a human donor with non-small cell lung cancer.

For the CDR3, the DNA is TGTGCCAGCAGTTTAGGGCAAGAACTGTACGCTTTCTTT. It encodes CASSLGQELYAFF. The chain recombines TRBV28 with TRBJ1-1; D call uncertain. From germline, CDR1 is MDHEN and CDR2 SYDVKM. The ends were cut back, 2 bases at V and 11 bases at J, with 15 bases in the middle. There are 13 residues in the CDR3.